This T cell receptor (beta chain) was identified during a study of T cells in Graves' hyperthyroidism and ophthalmopathy. About the study: Peripheral blood was taken when the disease was first diagnosed, before any treatment began. General study results and limits: A model of 13 V-J features distinguished ophthalmopathy from stable hyperthyroidism. Most clonotypes expanded in thyroid above 0.001 were likewise present in blood.

The germline CDR1 and CDR2 sequences are SGHTS and YDEGEE. The CDR3 totals 15 residues. Germline trimming cut 3 bases from V and 3 bases from J; bases unmatched to any gene: 4. RNA transcripts yielded amplified TCR beta CDR3 regions. Researchers ran a first-round RT-PCR on the TCR CDR3 using the HTBI primer set. MiXCR was run by TCRdb on the multiplex PCR reads, yielding one entry per CDR3 protein. The data hold nearly 250,000 distinct CDR3 sequences, with roughly 17% observed a single time. This clonotype was seen repeatedly, ten times or more. Its antigen is not identified. Exclusion followed for patients with uncontrolled infection, other autoimmune disease, pregnancy or lactation.

This sequence originates from a woman aged 18 to 35 with Graves' ophthalmopathy. Sequenced: blood. V and J are TRBV5-8 and TRBJ2-5, with 11 nucleotides matching TRBD2. The CDR3: CASSSPLAGEETQYF. The CDR3 region has the DNA TGTGCCAGCAGCTCCCCACTAGCGGGAGAAGAGACCCAGTACTTC. The full variable domain, in which reference TRBV5-8 and TRBJ2-5 provide the parts outside the CDR3, is EAGVTQSPTHLIKTRGQQATLRCSPISGHTSVYWYQQALGLGLQFLLWYDEGEERNRGNFPPRFSGRQFPNYSSELNVNALELEDSALYLCASSSPLAGEETQYFGPGTRLLVL.